The sequence of this TCR beta chain was determined in a study of T cell changes during pregnancy in multiple sclerosis. The V end lost 3 bases, the J end lost 0 bases, and 8 bases lay between the germline ends. Per the germline V gene, CDR1 is ENHRY and CDR2 is SYGVKD. This CDR3 spans 14 amino acids. Clones were read by immunoSEQ multiplex PCR, and TCRdb kept only the in-frame ones, dropping some. The sample consists of tens of thousands of clones, roughly 90% of them appearing once. This TCR derives from a female donor with multiple sclerosis, enrolled in a pregnancy study. The sample was peripheral blood, taken before pregnancy. The chain joins TRBV10-3 to TRBJ1-2, with D unclear. CDR3 region: CAISESTSNYGYTF. In DNA form, the CDR3 reads TGTGCCATCAGTGAATCCACATCTAACTATGGCTACACCTTC.